The clone carrying this T cell receptor (beta chain) was seen a few times. These data belong to a study of patients and donors after allogeneic stem cell transplantation. TCRdb re-analysed the RT-PCR reads in MiXCR, keeping a single row per CDR3 protein. Of approximately 170,000 distinct CDR3 sequences in the sample, 24% were seen once. The germline gives CDR1 SNHLY, CDR2 FYNNEI. The CDR3 contains 16 residues. Trimming stripped 6 bases from V and 2 bases from J, with 17 bases between. Material: blood, either unsorted or a sorted T cell fraction (not recorded which). This chain connects TRBV2 to TRBJ1-3; unclear D gene. The sequence was collected from a human donor who was either an allogeneic HSCT recipient or a stem cell or donor lymphocyte infusion donor (not recorded which). It is not recorded whose cells these are; they may come from a transplant donor. The chain's CDR3 is CASSGRRPAAGNTIYF. The CDR3 nucleotides are TGTGCCAGCAGCGGGCGCAGGCCGGCGGCTGGAAACACCATATATTTT.